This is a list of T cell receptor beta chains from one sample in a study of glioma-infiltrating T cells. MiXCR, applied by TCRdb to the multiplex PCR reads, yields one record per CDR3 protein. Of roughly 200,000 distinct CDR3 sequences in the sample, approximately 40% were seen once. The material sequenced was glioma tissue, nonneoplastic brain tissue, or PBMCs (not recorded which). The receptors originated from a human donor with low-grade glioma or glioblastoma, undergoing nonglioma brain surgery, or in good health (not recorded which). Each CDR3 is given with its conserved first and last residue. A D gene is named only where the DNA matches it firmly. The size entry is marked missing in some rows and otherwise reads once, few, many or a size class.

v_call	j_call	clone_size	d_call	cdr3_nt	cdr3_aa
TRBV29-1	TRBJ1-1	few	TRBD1	TGCAGCGTTGAAGATCGAGCAGGGGGCTACACTGAAGCTTTCTTT	CSVEDRAGGYTEAFF
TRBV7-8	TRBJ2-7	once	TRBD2	TGTGCCAGCAGCTTTCTAGCGGGAGATGAGCAGTACTTC	CASSFLAGDEQYF
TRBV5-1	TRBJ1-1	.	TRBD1	TGCGCCAGCAGCGAACCGGGACAGGGGAACACTGAAGCTTTCTTT	CASSEPGQGNTEAFF
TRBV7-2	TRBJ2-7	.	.	TGTGCCAGCAGCTTGCGTGGGGACACCTTTCGCGAGCAGTACTTC	CASSLRGDTFREQYF
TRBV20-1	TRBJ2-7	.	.	TGCAGTGCTAGAGATTCTAGTAGGGAGCAGTACTTC	CSARDSSREQYF
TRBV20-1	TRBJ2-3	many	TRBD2	TGCAGTGCTCTTTCGACTAGCGGGTACACAGATACGCAGTATTTT	CSALSTSGYTDTQYF
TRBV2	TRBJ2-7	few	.	TGTGCCAGCAGTGAATCGGAGCGGCCGAGCTCCTACGAGCAGTACTTC	CASSESERPSSYEQYF
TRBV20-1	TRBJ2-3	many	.	TGCAGTGCAGCCCTCGGTCCGGGCACAGATACGCAGTATTTT	CSAALGPGTDTQYF
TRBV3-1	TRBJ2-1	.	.	TGTGCCAGCAGCCCCTTCCGGGACTCCTACAATGAGCAGTTCTTC	CASSPFRDSYNEQFF
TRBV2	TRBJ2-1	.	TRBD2	TGTGCCAGCAGCGGACTAGCGGGATGGTCCGATGAGCAGTTCTTC	CASSGLAGWSDEQFF
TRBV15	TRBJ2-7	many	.	TGTGCCACCAGCAGAGGGACGCGAACTTCTTCCTACGAGCAGTACTTC	CATSRGTRTSSYEQYF
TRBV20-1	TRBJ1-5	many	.	TGCAGTGCTTCCGACAGTCCGTATAGCAATCAGCCCCAGCATTTT	CSASDSPYSNQPQHF
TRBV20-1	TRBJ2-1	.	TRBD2	TGCAGTGCTAGTCCTAGCGGGAGACCAATGTACAACGAGCAGTTCTTC	CSASPSGRPMYNEQFF
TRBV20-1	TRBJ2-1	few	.	TGCAGTGCTAGAGATATGGGCTATCACTCCAATGAGCAGTTCTTC	CSARDMGYHSNEQFF
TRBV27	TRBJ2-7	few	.	TGTGCCAGCAGATTAGCGAGGGGTAACGAGCAGTACTTC	CASRLARGNEQYF
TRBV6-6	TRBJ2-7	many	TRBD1	TGTGCCAGCAGTTACCGTCCTTTCGGGACAGGGCTAAACGAGCAGTACTTC	CASSYRPFGTGLNEQYF
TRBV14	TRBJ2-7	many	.	TGTGCCAGCAGCCAAGATTACTTGGAGCAGTACTTC	CASSQDYLEQYF
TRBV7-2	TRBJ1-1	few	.	TGTGCCAGCGGGGTGGAGAGGGGCACTGAAGCTTTCTTT	CASGVERGTEAFF
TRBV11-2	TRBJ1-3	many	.	TGTGCCAGCAGCGACTCTGGAAACACCATATATTTT	CASSDSGNTIYF
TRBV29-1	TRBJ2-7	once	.	TGCAGCGTTTGGCGGGACACCTCCTACGAGCAGTACTTC	CSVWRDTSYEQYF
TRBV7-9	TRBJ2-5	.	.	TGTGCCAGCAGTATATCAGGGATTGGACGACAAGAGACCCAGTACTTC	CASSISGIGRQETQYF
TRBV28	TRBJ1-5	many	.	TGTGCCAGCAGCTCTCGGCAGAGCAATCAGCCCCAGCATTTT	CASSSRQSNQPQHF
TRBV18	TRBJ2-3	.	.	TGTGCCAGCTCACCACCGTTGGGGAGGTCGACAGATACGCAGTATTTT	CASSPPLGRSTDTQYF
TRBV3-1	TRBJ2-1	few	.	TGTGCCAGCAGCCAAAATACCGGCGCCAAGGTCAATGAGCAGTTCTTC	CASSQNTGAKVNEQFF
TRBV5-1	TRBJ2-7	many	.	TGCGCCAGCAGCTCTCGGCCCGGCGGCGAGCAGTACTTC	CASSSRPGGEQYF
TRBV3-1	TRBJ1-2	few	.	TGTGCCAGCAGCCAAATGGACAGCTTTAGCATCTTC	CASSQMDSFSIF
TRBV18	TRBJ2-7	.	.	TGTGCCAGCTCACCACGGAAACAGTCCAGCTCCTACGAGCAGCACTTC	CASSPRKQSSSYEQHF
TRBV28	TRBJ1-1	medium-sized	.	TGTGCCAGCAGAAAAATGGCTGGGTTGTCCACTGAAGCTTTCTTT	CASRKMAGLSTEAFF
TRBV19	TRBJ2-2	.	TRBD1	TGTGCCAGTAGTAGCCAGGGACAGACGAACACCGGGGAGCTGTTTTTT	CASSSQGQTNTGELFF
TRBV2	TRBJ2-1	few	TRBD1	TGCGCTTCGGGACAGGGGGCTATCAATGAGCAGTTCTTC	CASGQGAINEQFF
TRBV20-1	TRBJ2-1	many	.	TGCAGTGCTAGAGTTATGAGGACTTACAATGAGCAGTTCTTC	CSARVMRTYNEQFF
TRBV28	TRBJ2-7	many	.	TGTGCCAGCAGTTTACCGGGCACAGCGAGGGTGTACGAGCAGTACTTC	CASSLPGTARVYEQYF
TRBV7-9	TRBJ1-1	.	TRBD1	TGTGCCGGCAGCGGAGGGGGGGCAGGGGGCCTGAACACTGAAGCTTTCTTT	CAGSGGGAGGLNTEAFF
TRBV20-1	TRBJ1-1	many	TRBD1	TGCAGTCAATCAACCGGGACAGGGAACACTGAAGCTTTCTTT	CSQSTGTGNTEAFF
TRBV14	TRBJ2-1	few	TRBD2	TGTGCCAGCAGCCAAGACGCGGGAGGGCCGGGTGAGCAGTTCTTC	CASSQDAGGPGEQFF
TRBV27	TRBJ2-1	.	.	TGTGCCACGGGACGGAGGGACGAGCAGTTCTTC	CATGRRDEQFF
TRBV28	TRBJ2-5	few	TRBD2	TGTGCCAGCAGACCCGCGAATGTCGGACTAGCGGGATTAGGAGAGACCCAGTACTTC	CASRPANVGLAGLGETQYF
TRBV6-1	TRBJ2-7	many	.	TGTGCCAGCAGTCAGGGAGAAGGCTACGAGCAGTACTTC	CASSQGEGYEQYF
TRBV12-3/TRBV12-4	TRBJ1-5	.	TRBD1	TGTGCCAGCAGTGGGACAGAAAATAGCAATCAGCACCAGCATTTT	CASSGTENSNQHQHF
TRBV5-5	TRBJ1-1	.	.	TGTGCCAGCAGCTTCCGACAGACTGATCTGAGTATGAACACTGAAGCTTTCTTT	CASSFRQTDLSMNTEAFF
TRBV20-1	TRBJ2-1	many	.	TGCAGTGCCATCCATCGCGCGGGGAAAGGGGTCAATGAGCAGTTCTTC	CSAIHRAGKGVNEQFF
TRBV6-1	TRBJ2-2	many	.	TGTGCCAGCAGTCCTTCAGGGATGGTATACACCGGGGAGCTGTTTTTT	CASSPSGMVYTGELFF
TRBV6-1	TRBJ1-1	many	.	TGTGCCAGCAGTCAGGTACGGGACACTGAAGCTTTCTTT	CASSQVRDTEAFF
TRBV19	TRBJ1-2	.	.	TGTGCCAGTAGTCCGCAGGGGCTCAATGGCTACACCTTC	CASSPQGLNGYTF
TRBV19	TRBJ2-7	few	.	TGTGCCAGTAGCGGACTGGCTAACCCCTACGAGCAGTACTTC	CASSGLANPYEQYF
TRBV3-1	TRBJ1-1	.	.	TGTGCCAGCAGCCAACTAGGGGAAACGGACACTGAAGCTTTCTTT	CASSQLGETDTEAFF
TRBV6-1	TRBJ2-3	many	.	TGTGCCAGCCTCGGTGAATACACAGATACGCAGTATTTT	CASLGEYTDTQYF
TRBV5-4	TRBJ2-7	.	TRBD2	TGTGCCAGCGCCGGGACTAGCGGCTCCTACGAGCAGTACTTC	CASAGTSGSYEQYF
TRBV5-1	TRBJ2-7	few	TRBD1	TGCGCCAGCAGCACCTGGACAGGGGTCAGCGAGCAGTACTTC	CASSTWTGVSEQYF
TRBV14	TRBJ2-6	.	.	TGTGCCAGCAGCCAAGGGGCAGGGGTCGGGGCCAACTTCCTGACTTTC	CASSQGAGVGANFLTF
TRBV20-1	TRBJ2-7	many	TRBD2	TGCAGTGCCAGAGCGGGAGGGAGCCACGAGCAGTACTTC	CSARAGGSHEQYF
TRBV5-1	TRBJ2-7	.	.	TGCGCCAGCAGCAACCCGGGGCGGGGAATCTACGAGCAGTACTTC	CASSNPGRGIYEQYF
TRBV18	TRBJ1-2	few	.	TGTGCCAGCTCTCATACAAAACCCGATTTCGAAAACTATGGCTACACCTTC	CASSHTKPDFENYGYTF
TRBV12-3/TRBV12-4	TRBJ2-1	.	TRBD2	TGTGACAGCACCCTAGCGGGAGGGCTGGGGAAGCAGTTCTTC	CDSTLAGGLGKQFF
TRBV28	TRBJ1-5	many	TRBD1	TGTGCCAGCAGTTTAAAGGGACAGGGGATAGGTAGCAATCAGCCCCAGCATTTT	CASSLKGQGIGSNQPQHF
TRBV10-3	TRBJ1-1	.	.	TGTGCCATCAGCTTAGGGGGGAAAACGACTGAAGCTTTCTTT	CAISLGGKTTEAFF
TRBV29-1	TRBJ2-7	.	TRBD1	TGCAGCGTTGAGGACAGGGGTGGAGAGCAGTACTTC	CSVEDRGGEQYF
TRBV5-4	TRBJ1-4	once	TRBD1	TGTGCCAGCAGCTCTCGGACAGGGGATTTCGAAAAACTGTTTTTT	CASSSRTGDFEKLFF